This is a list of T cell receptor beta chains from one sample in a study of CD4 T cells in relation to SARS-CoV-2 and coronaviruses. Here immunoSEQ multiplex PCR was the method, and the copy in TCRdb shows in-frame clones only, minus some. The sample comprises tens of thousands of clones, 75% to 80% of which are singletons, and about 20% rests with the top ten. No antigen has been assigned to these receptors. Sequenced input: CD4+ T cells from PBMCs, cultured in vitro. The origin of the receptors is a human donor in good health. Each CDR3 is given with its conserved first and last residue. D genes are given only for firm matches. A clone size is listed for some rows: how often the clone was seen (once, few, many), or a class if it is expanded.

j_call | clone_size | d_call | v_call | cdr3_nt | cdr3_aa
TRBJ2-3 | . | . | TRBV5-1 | TGCGCCAGCAGCTTGGTTTCAACAGGCGCAGATACGCAGTATTTT | CASSLVSTGADTQYF
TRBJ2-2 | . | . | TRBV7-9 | TGTGCCACAGGAAAATCACAGGCGATGAACACCGGGGAGCTGTTTTTT | CATGKSQAMNTGELFF
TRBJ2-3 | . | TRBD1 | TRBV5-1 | TGCGCCAGCAGCTCGGGACAGGGTGGACCAGATACGCAGTATTTT | CASSSGQGGPDTQYF
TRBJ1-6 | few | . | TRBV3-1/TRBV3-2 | TGTGCCAGCAGCCAAGGTGGCCAAGGGCAGAATTCACCCCTCCACTTT | CASSQGGQGQNSPLHF
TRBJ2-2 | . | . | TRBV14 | TGTGCCAGCAGCCTAAGATTCGGGACACCTACCTCAGGCACCGGGGAGCTGTTTTTT | CASSLRFGTPTSGTGELFF
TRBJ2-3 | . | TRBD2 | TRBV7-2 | TGTGCCAGCAGCTCCCTAATAGCGGGGGGCACAGATACGCAGTATTTT | CASSSLIAGGTDTQYF
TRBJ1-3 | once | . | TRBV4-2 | TGTGCCAGCAGCCAAGATCCAGGCGGAAACACCATATATTTT | CASSQDPGGNTIYF
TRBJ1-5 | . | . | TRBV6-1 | TGTGCCAGCAGTGAATTGGGTATTGGGGGAGGTCAGCCCCAGCATTTT | CASSELGIGGGQPQHF
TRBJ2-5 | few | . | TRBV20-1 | TGCAGTGCAATAATACAAGAGACCCAGTACTTC | CSAIIQETQYF
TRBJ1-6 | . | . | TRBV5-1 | TGCGCCAGCAGTGCTCTCCAGGGCTCCTATAATTCACCCCTCCACTTT | CASSALQGSYNSPLHF
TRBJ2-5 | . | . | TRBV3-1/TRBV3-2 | TGTGCCAGCAGCCCTCGGAGTGGAAAAGAGACCCAGTACTTC | CASSPRSGKETQYF
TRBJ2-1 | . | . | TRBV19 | TGTGCCACCAGCCGGGCCGCAGACAACAATGAGCAGTTCTTC | CATSRAADNNEQFF
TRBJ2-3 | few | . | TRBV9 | TGTGCCAGCAGCGCGACAGGTAGCACAGATACGCAGTATTTT | CASSATGSTDTQYF
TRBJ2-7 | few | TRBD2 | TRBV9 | TGTGCCAGCAGCGTCGGACTAGCGGGGGGGCCGGCGGAGCAGTACTTC | CASSVGLAGGPAEQYF
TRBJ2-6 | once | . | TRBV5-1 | TGCGCCAGCAGGGAGGGGGCTGAAGCCAACGTCCTGACTTTC | CASREGAEANVLTF
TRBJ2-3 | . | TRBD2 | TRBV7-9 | TGTGCCAGCAGCCCTGGACTAGCGGGTGATACGCAGTATTTT | CASSPGLAGDTQYF
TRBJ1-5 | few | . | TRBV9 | TGTGCCAGCAGCGTAGGGGGACCCAATCAGCCCCAGCATTTT | CASSVGGPNQPQHF
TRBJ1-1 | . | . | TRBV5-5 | TGTGCCAGCAGCCCCTGGGGGATAGCTGAAGCTTTCTTT | CASSPWGIAEAFF
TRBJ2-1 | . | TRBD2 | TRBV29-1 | TGCAGCGGCCGACTAGCGGGAGCCTACAATGAGCAGTTCTTC | CSGRLAGAYNEQFF